The clone carrying this TCR beta chain was counted many times. Its antigen is not identified. Stable Graves' hyperthyroidism meant no ophthalmopathy progression within 18 months. Fresh peripheral blood, roughly 10 ml, was the source of the PBMCs. These data come from a study of T cells in Graves' hyperthyroidism and ophthalmopathy. The study, taken as a whole, reports: Among thyroid clonotypes expanded above 0.001, most also appeared in blood. In the analysis, a 13 V-J model separated ophthalmopathy from stable hyperthyroidism.

The CDR3 is 12 residues long. Trimming took off 8 bases at V and 0 bases at J, with 8 bases between the two ends. Germline CDR1 and CDR2: SNHLY and FYNNEI. TCR beta CDR3 region amplification was performed from RNA transcripts. The HTBI primer set served for first-round RT-PCR of the TCR CDR3. TCRdb reprocessed the multiplex PCR reads with MiXCR, giving one entry per CDR3 protein. The sample yields around 700,000 distinct CDR3 sequences, 30% to 40% seen once. The chain recombines TRBV2 with TRBJ2-7; D is unresolved. This TCR was recovered from a woman aged 40-49 years with Graves' hyperthyroidism. The specimen sequenced was blood. The CDR3 reads CASGGNSYEQYF. The CDR3 bases are TGTGCCAGCGGTGGGAACTCCTACGAGCAGTACTTC.